This T cell receptor beta chain originates from a study of response to subunit inactivated influenza vaccine. CDR1 and CDR2 from the germline V gene are SGHRS and YFSETQ. Deletions cut 4 bases from V and 0 bases from J, with 14 bases between. CDR3 length: 16 residues. TCRdb processed the RT-PCR reads anew with MiXCR; each CDR3 protein has one entry. The data show about 180,000 distinct CDR3 sequences, about 9% seen once. Note on this clonotype: As yet, its antigen is unknown.

Study-wide results and caveats: Authors proposed each seasonal influenza vaccination draws in few new T cells.

The source of this sequence is a man between 45 and 60 years old who received an inactivated influenza vaccine. The sample consisted of non-naive T cells sorted from PBMCs, taken on the day of vaccination. The chain recombines TRBV5-1 with TRBJ2-1; D possibly corresponds to TRBD2 (6 bases). CDR3 coding DNA: TGCGCCAGCAGCAACGGAGCGGGTAGCTCCTACAATGAGCAGTTCTTC. This gives the protein CASSNGAGSSYNEQFF.